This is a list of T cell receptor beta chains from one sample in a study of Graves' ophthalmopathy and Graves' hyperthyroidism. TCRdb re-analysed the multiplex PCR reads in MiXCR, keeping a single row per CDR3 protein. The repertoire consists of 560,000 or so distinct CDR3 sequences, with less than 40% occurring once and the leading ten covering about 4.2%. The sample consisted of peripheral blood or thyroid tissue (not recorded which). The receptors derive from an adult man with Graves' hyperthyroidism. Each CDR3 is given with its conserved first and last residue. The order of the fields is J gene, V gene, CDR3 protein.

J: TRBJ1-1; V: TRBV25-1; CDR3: CASTRGGVNTEAFF
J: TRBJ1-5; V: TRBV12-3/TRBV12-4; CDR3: CASSPKQGAGNQPQHF
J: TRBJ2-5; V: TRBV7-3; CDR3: CASSSFPYQETQYF
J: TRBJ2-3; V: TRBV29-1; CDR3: CSVEGLELTDTQYF
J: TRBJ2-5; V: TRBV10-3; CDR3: CAISASGKETQYF
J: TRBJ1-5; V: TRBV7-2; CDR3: CASSGTGTQHF
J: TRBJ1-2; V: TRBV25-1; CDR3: CASSESRGYTF
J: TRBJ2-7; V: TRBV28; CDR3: CASAKGGNSYEQYF
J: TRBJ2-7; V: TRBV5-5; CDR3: CASSLVSGLVSEQYF
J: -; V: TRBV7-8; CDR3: CASSLSGLVSFWEQFF
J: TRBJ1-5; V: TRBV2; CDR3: CASSTLRQGGNQPQHF
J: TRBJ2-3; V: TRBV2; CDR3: CASSEATTTYTDMQYF
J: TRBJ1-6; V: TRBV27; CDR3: CASSLEDGANSPLHF
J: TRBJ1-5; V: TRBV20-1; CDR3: CSASEIGGGNQPQHF
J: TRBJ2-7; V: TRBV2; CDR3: CASSVETRTYEQYF
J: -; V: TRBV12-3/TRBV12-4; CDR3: CASSSRVGTGTGVEQFF
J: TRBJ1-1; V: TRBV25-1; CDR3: CASSEYGRGLNTEAFF
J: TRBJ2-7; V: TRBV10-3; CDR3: CATNGGGSGGEQYF
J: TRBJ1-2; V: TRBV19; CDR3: CASSHRQGSYGYTF